Each of the 18 T cell receptor beta chains below was sequenced from the same sample in a study of cytomegalovirus exposure and HLA in healthy donors. The PCR was carried out with 60 Vbeta primers and 13 Jbeta primers. Using immunoSEQ multiplex PCR, the repertoire was profiled, and TCRdb retains in-frame clones only, with some absent. The repertoire has approximately 100,000 clones, around 76% of them found once; the top ten carry 10%. The sample comprised PBMCs. These receptors were collected from a woman aged 18-29 years in good health and CMV-seropositive.

The chain couples TRBV30 to TRBJ2-7; TRBD2 matches at 15 bases. This CDR3 contains 18 residues. The V gene end was trimmed by 2 bases and the J gene end by 2 bases; junction bases not matched to a gene: 10. Germline V gives CDR1 GTSNPN, CDR2 SVGIG (reference sequence). This CDR3 is CAWSPRTSGRAGTYEQYF. As DNA, the CDR3 is TGTGCCTGGAGTCCCAGGACTAGCGGGAGGGCCGGAACCTACGAGCAGTACTTC.

The V gene is TRBV7-9, the J gene TRBJ2-1; 9 bases map to TRBD1. This CDR3 contains 14 residues. The V and J ends lost 4 bases and 10 bases, in that order; junction bases with no gene match: 8. Germline CDR1 reads SEHNR; CDR2 reads FQNEAQ (reference sequence). CDR3 nucleotides: TGTGCCAGCAGCTACCGGGACAGGGCCGGCGAGCAGTTCTTC. Translation: CASSYRDRAGEQFF.

The chain links TRBV5-1 to TRBJ2-7, with 7 bases lining up with TRBD1. Looked up from germline, CDR1 is SGHRS and CDR2 is YFSETQ. This CDR3 has 14 amino acids. J lost 4 bases, V lost 0 bases, and 4 bases had no gene match. The CDR3 sequence is CASSLGQGRYEQYF. The CDR3 region has the DNA TGCGCCAGCAGCTTGGGACAGGGCCGGTACGAGCAGTACTTC. Combining the CDR3 with reference TRBV5-1 and TRBJ2-7 gives the whole variable domain KAGVTQTPRYLIKTRGQQVTLSCSPISGHRSVSWYQQTPGQGLQFLFEYFSETQRNKGNFPGRFSGRQFSNSRSEMNVSTLELGDSALYLCASSLGQGRYEQYFGPGTRLTVT.

The chain carries TRBV14 and TRBJ2-5; 11 nucleotides agree with TRBD1. The CDR3 covers 16 residues. Germline values: CDR1 SGHDN, CDR2 FVKESK. Trimming at V came to 1 base and at J to 5 bases, leaving 6 bases not matched to a gene. This chain's CDR3 is CASSQGRTGGRETQYF. CDR3 sequence (DNA): TGTGCCAGCAGCCAAGGAAGGACAGGGGGCCGGGAGACCCAGTACTTC.

This chain connects TRBV5-1 to TRBJ2-1; 8 positions match TRBD1. The germline gives CDR1 SGHRS, CDR2 YFSETQ. V gave up 7 bases and J gave up 3 bases; unmatched junction bases: 15. The CDR3 loop spans 17 amino acids. CDR3 bases: TGCGCCAGCGGCACTCTCCAGGGGGCGGGCGTCTACAATGAGCAGTTCTTC. This sequence encodes CASGTLQGAGVYNEQFF.

The chain uses TRBV9 and TRBJ2-3, with a weak D call TRBD2 (5 bases). Germline lookup yields CDR1 SGDLS and CDR2 YYNGEE. The CDR3 is 11 amino acids. V gave up 4 bases and J gave up 8 bases, with 8 bases separating them. The chain's CDR3 is CASSSEGTQYF. CDR3 DNA: TGTGCCAGCAGCTCCGAGGGTACGCAGTATTTT.

This chain links TRBV2 with TRBJ1-5; no clear D gene. The germline V and J ends were trimmed by 2 bases and 1 base, with 30 bases remaining between them. From germline, CDR1 is SNHLY and CDR2 FYNNEI. This CDR3 spans 22 amino acids. CDR3 amino acids: CASSETVFRDTRRLSSNQPQHF. In DNA, the CDR3 is TGTGCCAGCAGTGAAACCGTGTTTCGAGACACCCGCCGCCTTTCGAGCAATCAGCCCCAGCATTTT.

The chain has TRBV7-3 and TRBJ2-2; D perhaps matches TRBD1 (5 bases). The CDR3 has 14 amino acids. The germline V gene encodes CDR1 SGHTA and CDR2 FQGTGA. V shed 3 bases and J shed 1 base, with 6 bases lying between them. The CDR3 sequence: CASSLTENTGELFF. In DNA, the CDR3 is TGTGCCAGCAGCTTGACAGAGAACACCGGGGAGCTGTTTTTT.

This clone was seen just once. The chain links TRBV7-2 to TRBJ2-7; 7 positions match TRBD2. V lost 3 bases to trimming and J lost 5 bases; unmatched junction nucleotides: 10. The CDR3 is 15 amino acids. Per the germline V gene, CDR1 is SGHTA and CDR2 is FQGNSA. The CDR3 sequence: CASSFPGLPQDEQYF. The CDR3 bases are TGTGCCAGCAGCTTCCCGGGACTACCACAAGACGAGCAGTACTTC.

This chain joins TRBV7-9 and TRBJ1-1, with 7 bases fitting TRBD1. This CDR3 is built from 15 residues. Trimming took 1 base from V and 10 from J; bases not matched to a gene: 12. In germline, CDR1 is SEHNR, CDR2 FQNEAQ (reference sequence). This chain's CDR3 is CASSLGDSWYVGAFF. As DNA, the CDR3 is TGTGCCAGCAGCTTAGGGGACAGCTGGTATGTAGGAGCTTTCTTT. The full variable domain, completed using reference TRBV7-9 and TRBJ1-1, is DTGVSQNPRHKITKRGQNVTFRCDPISEHNRLYWYRQTLGQGPEFLTYFQNEAQLEKSRLLSDRFSAERPKGSFSTLEIQRTEQGDSAMYLCASSLGDSWYVGAFFGQGTRLTVV.

In this sample, this clone turned up many times. The chain joins TRBV6-1 to TRBJ2-7; unclear D gene. The CDR3 length is 14 residues. Trimming left V 7 bases short and J 1 base short, with 14 bases between. Germline V gene lookup returns CDR1 MNHNS and CDR2 SASEGT. Here the CDR3 reads CASTWMGESYEQYF. The CDR3 bases are TGTGCCAGCACTTGGATGGGCGAATCCTACGAGCAGTACTTC.

The gene calls are TRBV5-6 and TRBJ1-2; the D gene is possibly TRBD1 (6 bases). The V gene lost 3 bases and the J gene lost 2 bases, with 8 bases spanning the gap. The germline CDR1 and CDR2 sequences are SGHDT and YYEEEE. This CDR3 region has 13 residues. DNA for the CDR3: TGTGCCAGCAGCTCAGGACAGAACTATGGCTACACCTTC. As protein: CASSSGQNYGYTF.

The chain uses TRBV7-9 and TRBJ2-1; 7 positions match TRBD2. CDR3 length: 17 amino acids. V lost 7 bases and J lost 0; bases outside the gene matches: 12. Per germline, CDR1 SEHNR and CDR2 FQNEAQ (reference sequence). CDR3 coding DNA: TGTGCCAGCAACGGACTAGTAAACTCCCACTCCTACAATGAGCAGTTCTTC. It yields the protein CASNGLVNSHSYNEQFF. Variable domain in full (rest from reference TRBV7-9 and TRBJ2-1): DTGVSQNPRHKITKRGQNVTFRCDPISEHNRLYWYRQTLGQGPEFLTYFQNEAQLEKSRLLSDRFSAERPKGSFSTLEIQRTEQGDSAMYLCASNGLVNSHSYNEQFFGPGTRLTVL.

The chain employs TRBV13 and TRBJ2-4; D is ambiguous. Trimming shortened V by 2 bases and J by 0 bases, and 14 bases separated the two germline ends. The germline CDR1 and CDR2 sequences are PRHDT and FYEKMQ (reference sequence). The CDR3 is 17 residues long. The chain's CDR3 is CASSLLVGQLAKNIQYF. The CDR3 bases are TGTGCCAGCAGCTTACTCGTTGGGCAGCTAGCCAAAAACATTCAGTACTTC.

The table lists this clone with a few counts. The V and J genes are TRBV14 and TRBJ1-1, with D tentatively TRBD1 (6 bases). CDR1 and CDR2 (germline): SGHDN, FVKESK. Trimming removed 3 bases at V and 5 bases at J, with 13 bases between. The CDR3 is 14 amino acids. CDR3 region: CASSHNRVWTEAFF. CDR3 DNA sequence: TGTGCCAGCAGCCACAACAGGGTATGGACTGAAGCTTTCTTT.

The chain has TRBV7-9 and TRBJ2-7, with D tentatively TRBD1 (5 bases). CDR3 size: 13 residues. CDR1 and CDR2 (germline): SEHNR, FQNEAQ (reference sequence). V gave up 5 bases and J gave up 0 bases, with 8 bases separating them. CDR3 nucleotide sequence: TGTGCCAGCAGCGAACAGGCCTCCTACGAGCAGTACTTC. This sequence encodes CASSEQASYEQYF.

The chain couples TRBV7-2 to TRBJ2-6, with 9 nucleotides matching TRBD1. The CDR3 is 17 amino acids. Germline V lookup: CDR1 SGHTA, CDR2 FQGNSA. V dropped 9 bases and J dropped 2; count of bases not matched to a gene: 11. CDR3 sequence: CARDRGQGRPGANVLTF. The CDR3 DNA reads TGTGCCAGGGACCGTGGACAGGGGAGACCTGGGGCCAACGTCCTGACTTTC.

This clone was detected only once. This chain links TRBV7-9 with TRBJ1-5, with D uncertain. The V end lost 2 bases, the J end lost 0 bases, and 5 bases lay between the germline ends. Germline CDR1 SEHNR, CDR2 FQNEAQ (reference sequence). This CDR3 has 14 residues. The CDR3 loop reads CASSLNSSNQPQHF. The CDR3 coding sequence is TGTGCCAGCAGCTTAAATAGTAGCAATCAGCCCCAGCATTTT.